The 28 T cell receptor beta chains in this list originate from one sample, sequenced in a study of beta chain features in type 1 diabetes. Findings and caveats of the study: Shorter TCRB CDR3s, moderately but significantly so, were found in Type 1 diabetes patients in all four CD4+ subsets.

These receptors have no known antigen. The entirety of the isolated RNA underwent reverse transcription, so expressed TCRB transcripts were sequenced. Data came from immunoSEQ multiplex PCR; TCRdb stores just in-frame clones and leaves some out. The table has about 160,000 clones, around 63% seen once; the top ten hold under 0.1%. The sequencing input was naive CD4+ T cells from blood. These TCRs come from a young man with type 1 diabetes.

The CDR3 loop reads CSVEVGVTYEQYF. As DNA, the CDR3 is TGCAGCGTTGAGGTGGGTGTGACCTACGAGCAGTACTTC. The chain has TRBV29-1 and TRBJ2-7; D ambiguous. V lost 3 bases to trimming and J lost 2 bases, with 11 bases between them. This CDR3 is built from 13 residues. Germline CDR1 SQVTM, CDR2 ANQGSEA.

The chain joins TRBV19 to TRBJ2-5; maybe TRBD2 (6 bases). CDR3 size: 14 residues. Deletions cut 6 bases from V and 4 bases from J, with 15 bases between. CDR1 and CDR2 (germline): LNHDA, SQIVND (reference sequence). CDR3 nucleotides: TGTGCCAGTAGAAGGGTCGGGAGTCGAGAGACCCAGTACTTC. Translating gives CASRRVGSRETQYF.

The gene calls are TRBV7-9 and TRBJ2-6; D gene ambiguous. V gave up 6 bases and J gave up 0 bases, with 15 bases separating them. Germline V gene data show CDR1 as SEHNR and CDR2 as FQNEAQ (reference sequence). There are 17 residues in the CDR3. In nucleotides, the CDR3 is TGTGCCAGCAGTTACACCCAAGGTATCTCTGGGGCCAACGTCCTGACTTTC. This sequence encodes CASSYTQGISGANVLTF. Using reference TRBV7-9 and TRBJ2-6 for the parts outside the CDR3, the full variable domain is DTGVSQNPRHKITKRGQNVTFRCDPISEHNRLYWYRQTLGQGPEFLTYFQNEAQLEKSRLLSDRFSAERPKGSFSTLEIQRTEQGDSAMYLCASSYTQGISGANVLTFGAGSRLTVL.

This clone has only a few counts. The gene calls are TRBV9 and TRBJ2-7; TRBD1 matches 9 bases. V gave up 3 bases and J gave up 1 base; unmatched junction bases: 5. In germline, CDR1 is SGDLS, CDR2 YYNGEE. This CDR3 spans 15 amino acids. The CDR3 spells CASSAGQGGSYEQYF. CDR3 DNA: TGTGCCAGCAGCGCGGGACAGGGAGGTTCCTACGAGCAGTACTTC.

The gene calls are TRBV28 and TRBJ2-1; D possibly corresponds to TRBD2 (5 bases). Per the germline V gene, CDR1 is MDHEN and CDR2 is SYDVKM. V was cut by 6 bases and J by 6 bases, with 12 bases left in between. This CDR3 is built from 13 residues. The CDR3 bases are TGTGCCAGCAGAACGGGATCCCCCAATGAGCAGTTCTTC. This gives the protein CASRTGSPNEQFF.

The rearrangement joins TRBV4-3 to TRBJ2-3; perhaps TRBD1 as D (5 bases). Trimming cost V 5 bases and J 4 bases, with 13 bases left between them. The CDR3 spans 14 residues. Germline V gives CDR1 LGHNA, CDR2 YSLEER. CDR3 in amino acids: CASSVGQGPDTQYF. For the CDR3, the DNA is TGCGCCAGCAGCGTAGGGCAGGGCCCAGATACGCAGTATTTT.

The chain recombines TRBV7-2 with TRBJ1-2; D gene uncertain. The V and J ends lost 4 bases and 4 bases respectively, with 10 bases between them. CDR3 length equals 13 residues. Germline-derived CDR1 and CDR2 are SGHTA and FQGNSA. Written as DNA, the CDR3 is TGTGCCAGCAGCTCCAGCAGAGTCTATGGCTACACCTTC. Translating it yields CASSSSRVYGYTF.

This clone was picked up one time. V is TRBV7-2 and J is TRBJ1-4, with D possibly TRBD1 on 5 matching bases. The CDR3 is 13 residues long. The germline V gene has CDR1 SGHTA and CDR2 FQGNSA. V lost 5 bases, J lost 8 bases, and 12 bases lay in between. CDR3 residues: CASSPQGREKLFF. The CDR3 DNA reads TGTGCCAGCAGCCCGCAGGGACGGGAAAAACTGTTTTTT.

The chain carries TRBV19 and TRBJ2-2, with D possibly called TRBD1 or TRBD2 (5 bases each). Germline V lookup: CDR1 LNHDA, CDR2 SQIVND (reference sequence). The germline V and J ends were trimmed by 7 bases and 6 bases, with 15 bases remaining between them. CDR3 length: 14 amino acids. CDR3 nucleotide sequence: TGTGCCAGTACCCTCTCAGGGACGGCCGGGGAGCTGTTTTTT. This sequence encodes CASTLSGTAGELFF.

The rearrangement joins TRBV7-9 to TRBJ2-1, with 7 bases aligning to TRBD1. After removal of 1 base from V and 0 bases from J, the junction contained 6 bases not matched to a gene. Germline V gene data show CDR1 as SEHNR and CDR2 as FQNEAQ (reference sequence). This CDR3 contains 17 residues. CDR3 DNA sequence: TGTGCCAGCAGCTTAGAGAGGGGGCGCGGCTCCTACAATGAGCAGTTCTTC. As protein: CASSLERGRGSYNEQFF.

The chain joins TRBV4-1 to TRBJ2-1; D gene uncertain. The germline V and J ends were trimmed by 0 bases and 0 bases, with 12 bases remaining between them. The CDR3 contains 17 residues. CDR1 MGHRA and CDR2 YSYEKL come from the germline V gene. The DNA of the CDR3 is TGCGCCAGCAGCCAAGATCCCGGCAGGAGCTCCTACAATGAGCAGTTCTTC. Amino acid sequence: CASSQDPGRSSYNEQFF.

The chain has TRBV7-2 and TRBJ1-4; D is possibly TRBD1 (6 bases). V was trimmed by 5 bases and J by 5 bases, leaving 15 bases between them. Germline V CDR1 and CDR2: SGHTA, FQGNSA. The CDR3 contains 15 residues. The CDR3 is CASSQGQTRNEKLFF. The CDR3 DNA sequence: TGTGCCAGCAGCCAAGGACAGACGAGAAATGAAAAACTGTTTTTT.

This clone has more than one count but fewer than ten. The V and J genes are TRBV29-1 and TRBJ1-1; D uncertain. CDR3 length: 13 residues. The germline V gene encodes CDR1 SQVTM and CDR2 ANQGSEA. Trimming removed 6 bases at V and 3 bases at J, with 14 bases between. CDR3 sequence reads: CSVPAAGDTEAFF. The CDR3 region has the DNA TGCAGCGTGCCCGCGGCCGGGGACACTGAAGCTTTCTTT.

The chain is built from TRBV23-1 and TRBJ1-2; unclear D gene. TRBV23-1 is an ORF, with its function uncertain. CDR3 length: 10 residues. V lost 4 bases, J lost 8 bases, and 5 bases lay in between. The CDR3 region has the DNA TGCGCCAGCAGTCTCTGGGGCTACACCTTC. This translates into CASSLWGYTF.

The chain links TRBV29-1 to TRBJ1-1; D unresolved. Germline-derived CDR1 and CDR2 are SQVTM and ANQGSEA. Deletions cut 6 bases from V and 0 bases from J, with 14 bases between. The CDR3 has 14 residues. The CDR3 spells CSVTQPVVNTEAFF. CDR3 bases: TGCAGCGTCACACAACCGGTTGTGAACACTGAAGCTTTCTTT.

The sample holds a few counts of this clone. This chain uses TRBV4-3 with TRBJ2-6, with 7 nucleotides matching TRBD1. Trimming removed 3 bases from V and 0 bases from J; junction bases left unmatched: 8. Germline assignment: CDR1 LGHNA and CDR2 YSLEER. This CDR3 comprises 18 residues. The CDR3 spells CASSHTGTAFSGANVLTF. CDR3 sequence (DNA): TGCGCCAGCAGCCATACCGGGACAGCCTTCTCTGGGGCCAACGTCCTGACTTTC.

V usage is TRBV30 and J usage is TRBJ2-7; D may be TRBD1 (8 bases). The CDR3 sequence is 14 residues long. V lost 5 bases and J lost 9, with 23 bases in between. Germline lookup yields CDR1 GTSNPN and CDR2 SVGIG (reference sequence). The CDR3 spells CAWGSGTGDSRQYF. CDR3 nucleotide sequence: TGTGCCTGGGGGAGCGGGACAGGTGATTCGCGGCAGTACTTC.

This clone is a singleton in its sample. This chain uses TRBV30 with TRBJ2-3; a possible D gene is TRBD1 (6 bases). There are 13 residues in the CDR3. Germline values: CDR1 GTSNPN, CDR2 SVGIG (reference sequence). Between the trimmed V and J ends, which lost 3 bases and 4 bases, there was a span of 11 bases. The DNA for the CDR3 is TGTGCCTGGAGGGACAGAGGGGCAGATACGCAGTATTTT. Protein product: CAWRDRGADTQYF.

This chain connects TRBV7-2 to TRBJ1-2, with D unresolved. V was clipped by 4 bases and J by 4 bases, with 16 bases between them. This CDR3 has 15 amino acids. Looked up from germline, CDR1 is SGHTA and CDR2 is FQGNSA. The CDR3 DNA follows: TGTGCCAGCAGCTACGCCAACTTGGGGATCTATGGCTACACCTTC. Its translation is CASSYANLGIYGYTF.

The chain links TRBV7-9 to TRBJ1-2; D remains unclear. The CDR3 loop spans 12 amino acids. The V end was cut by 6 bases, the J end by 7 bases, with 12 bases between. The germline CDR1 and CDR2 sequences are SEHNR and FQNEAQ (reference sequence). In DNA, the CDR3 is TGTGCCAGCAGTCAGGACCTGTTTGGCTACACCTTC. This gives the protein CASSQDLFGYTF.

The rearrangement links TRBV7-2 to TRBJ1-6; tentatively, D is TRBD1 (5 bases). The CDR3 consists of 15 residues. Germline V gene sequence: CDR1 SGHTA, CDR2 FQGNSA. With 7 bases removed from V and 5 bases from J, the gap between germline ends came to 15 bases. The CDR3: CASTRVGADNSPLHF. As DNA, the CDR3 is TGTGCCAGCACTCGCGTCGGGGCGGATAATTCACCCCTCCACTTT.

The chain carries TRBV5-1 and TRBJ2-3; D unresolved. From germline, CDR1 is SGHRS and CDR2 YFSETQ. Trimming left V 4 bases short and J 0 bases short, with 12 bases between. The CDR3 extends over 15 amino acids. CDR3 nucleotides: TGCGCCAGCAGCGATACAGACATGAGCACAGATACGCAGTATTTT. Translated: CASSDTDMSTDTQYF.

This sequence joins TRBV5-1 and TRBJ1-2; D not certain. CDR1 is SGHRS, CDR2 YFSETQ, per germline. The V gene lost 3 bases and the J gene lost 4 bases, with 16 bases spanning the gap. This CDR3 region has 15 residues. This chain's CDR3 is CASSSGPDLPYGYTF. CDR3 nucleotides: TGCGCCAGCAGCTCTGGTCCCGACCTTCCCTATGGCTACACCTTC.

This clone was recorded a few times. CDR3 coding DNA: TGCGCCAGCAGCCCCCGGGACTTGGACTACGAGCAGTACTTC. It yields the protein CASSPRDLDYEQYF. The chain employs TRBV5-1 and TRBJ2-7, with a weak D call TRBD2 (6 bases). This CDR3 has 14 residues. Deletions cut 4 bases from V and 3 bases from J, with 14 bases between. From germline, CDR1 is SGHRS and CDR2 YFSETQ.

This clone has a handful of counts. The chain combines TRBV6-6 with TRBJ1-1; no definite D call. Trimming pared 10 bases from V and 2 bases from J, leaving 14 bases between. The CDR3 loop spans 13 amino acids. Germline lookup yields CDR1 MNHNY and CDR2 SVGAGI (reference sequence). This CDR3 is CATYTFPNTEAFF. CDR3 bases: TGTGCCACCTACACCTTCCCTAACACTGAAGCTTTCTTT.

This chain links TRBV9 with TRBJ2-1, with 9 bases identical to TRBD2. CDR3 length equals 13 residues. Germline loops: CDR1 SGDLS, CDR2 YYNGEE. V lost 5 bases and J lost 7; bases outside the gene matches: 4. CDR3 region: CASSAGLANEQFF. The CDR3 coding sequence is TGTGCCAGCAGTGCCGGACTAGCGAATGAGCAGTTCTTC.

The chain employs TRBV4-3 and TRBJ2-3; either TRBD1 or TRBD2 may supply D (6 bases each). The length of the CDR3 is 12 residues. Germline lookup yields CDR1 LGHNA and CDR2 YSLEER. Trimming stripped 1 base from V and 9 bases from J, with 8 bases between. DNA for the CDR3: TGCGCCAGCAGCCAAGCCGGGGGCACGCAGTATTTT. It specifies CASSQAGGTQYF.

The rearrangement links TRBV7-9 to TRBJ2-3; D is ambiguous. CDR3 length: 13 residues. Trimming shortened V by 5 bases and J by 0 bases, and 6 bases separated the two germline ends. CDR1 and CDR2 (germline): SEHNR, FQNEAQ (reference sequence). DNA of the CDR3: TGTGCCAGCAGCAAACATAGCACAGATACGCAGTATTTT. This translates into CASSKHSTDTQYF.